The rows below give T cell receptor beta chains drawn from one sample of a study of cytomegalovirus exposure and HLA in healthy donors. The protocol was immunoSEQ multiplex PCR, while the TCRdb copy is restricted to in-frame clones and leaves out a portion. Altogether about 59,000 clones are present, 65% to 75% being singletons, with the ten largest covering 6.8%. Sequencing used PBMCs. The receptors derive from a man aged 25 to 45 in good health and CMV-seropositive. The CDR3 runs from the conserved cysteine through the conserved F or W. Each record gives: D gene, clone size, V gene, J gene, CDR3 protein, CDR3 DNA. The D gene is left open where the match is weak. Size tells how often a clone was seen (once, few, many) or the class of an expanded clone, and some rows leave it out.

>TRBD2|.|TRBV5-1|TRBJ2-2
CASSLAGGTGELFF
TGCGCCAGCAGCTTGGCCGGGGGGACCGGGGAGCTGTTTTTT
>TRBD2|.|TRBV19|TRBJ2-1
CASGSTGGALYNEQFF
TGTGCCAGTGGATCTACCGGGGGGGCGCTATACAATGAGCAGTTCTTC
>.|few|TRBV6-1|TRBJ1-1
CASSEGGHTEAFF
TGTGCCAGCAGTGAAGGGGGGCACACTGAAGCTTTCTTT
>.|once|TRBV7-9|TRBJ2-3
CASSPGLGLDTQYF
TGTGCCAGCAGCCCAGGACTGGGTTTAGATACGCAGTATTTT
>TRBD1|.|TRBV13|TRBJ1-6
CASSSDRGHGSPLHF
TGTGCCAGCAGCTCGGACAGGGGGCACGGTTCACCCCTCCACTTT
>TRBD1|.|TRBV28|TRBJ1-1
CASSGPGQGGFDTEAFF
TGTGCCAGCAGTGGACCGGGACAGGGGGGTTTTGACACTGAAGCTTTCTTT
>TRBD1|once|TRBV5-1|TRBJ1-2
CASSFGTGGGYTF
TGCGCCAGCAGCTTTGGGACAGGGGGCGGCTACACCTTC
>.|.|TRBV9|TRBJ1-2
CASSVISGYGYTF
TGTGCCAGCAGCGTAATTTCAGGGTATGGCTACACCTTC
>.|once|TRBV27|TRBJ2-5
CASSLRGETQYF
TGTGCCAGCAGTTTAAGGGGAGAGACCCAGTACTTC
>.|.|TRBV7-2|TRBJ1-1
CASSRTQGEAFF
TGTGCCAGCAGCCGAACACAGGGTGAAGCTTTCTTT
>.|.|TRBV28|TRBJ1-1
CASSTPSLGQEAFF
TGTGCCAGCAGTACCCCTTCTCTTGGTCAGGAAGCTTTCTTT
>.|.|TRBV9|TRBJ1-3
CASSAEPSPTGSSGNTIYF
TGTGCCAGCAGCGCCGAGCCCTCCCCCACAGGGAGCTCTGGAAACACCATATATTTT
>TRBD2|.|TRBV5-1|TRBJ2-3
CASSLGRTSGVDTQYF
TGCGCCAGCAGCTTGGGCCGGACTAGCGGGGTAGATACGCAGTATTTT
>.|.|TRBV7-2|TRBJ1-3
CASSLLSSGNTIYF
TGTGCCAGCAGCCTACTGAGCTCTGGAAACACCATATATTTT
>.|.|TRBV9|TRBJ2-3
CASSARWTHTRDTQYF
TGTGCCAGCAGCGCGAGATGGACTCATACCCGAGATACGCAGTATTTT
>TRBD1|.|TRBV28|TRBJ1-5
CASSPGQQGYRQPQHF
TGTGCCAGCAGTCCCGGACAACAGGGGTATCGGCAGCCCCAGCATTTT
>TRBD1|.|TRBV6-5|TRBJ2-2
CASSTDRGPIGELFF
TGTGCCAGCAGTACGGACAGGGGGCCGATCGGGGAGCTGTTTTTT
>TRBD1|.|TRBV12-5|TRBJ1-6
CASGLVRGQGNSPLHF
TGTGCTAGTGGTTTGGTACGGGGACAGGGGAATTCACCCCTCCACTTT
>.|.|TRBV13|TRBJ2-5
CASSPDTQETQYF
TGTGCCAGCAGCCCCGACACTCAAGAGACCCAGTACTTC
>.|.|TRBV6-4|TRBJ1-2
CASSRDMGHPYGYTF
TGTGCCAGCAGCCGCGATATGGGACATCCCTATGGCTACACCTTC
>.|.|TRBV5-3|TRBJ1-1
CARSLGATEAFF
TGTGCCAGAAGCTTGGGGGCCACTGAAGCTTTCTTT
>TRBD1|few|TRBV30|TRBJ1-2
CAWSSTGGYLEGYTF
TGTGCCTGGAGTTCCACAGGGGGCTATTTGGAAGGCTACACCTTC
>.|few|TRBV19|TRBJ1-5
CASSLGGGYSNQPQHF
TGTGCCAGTAGTCTCGGGGGGGGCTATAGCAATCAGCCCCAGCATTTT